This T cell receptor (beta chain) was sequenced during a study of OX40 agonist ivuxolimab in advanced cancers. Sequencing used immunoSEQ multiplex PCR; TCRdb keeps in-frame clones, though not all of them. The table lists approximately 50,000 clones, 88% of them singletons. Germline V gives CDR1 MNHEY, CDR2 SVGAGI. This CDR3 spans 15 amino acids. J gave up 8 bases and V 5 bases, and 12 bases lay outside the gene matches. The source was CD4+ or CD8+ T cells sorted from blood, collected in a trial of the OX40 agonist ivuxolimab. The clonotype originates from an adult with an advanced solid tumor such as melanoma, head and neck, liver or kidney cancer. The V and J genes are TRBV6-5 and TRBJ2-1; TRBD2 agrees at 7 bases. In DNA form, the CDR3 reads TGTGCCAGCAGTCGAAGCGGGACCCTGGGCGATGAGCAGTTCTTC. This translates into CASSRSGTLGDEQFF.